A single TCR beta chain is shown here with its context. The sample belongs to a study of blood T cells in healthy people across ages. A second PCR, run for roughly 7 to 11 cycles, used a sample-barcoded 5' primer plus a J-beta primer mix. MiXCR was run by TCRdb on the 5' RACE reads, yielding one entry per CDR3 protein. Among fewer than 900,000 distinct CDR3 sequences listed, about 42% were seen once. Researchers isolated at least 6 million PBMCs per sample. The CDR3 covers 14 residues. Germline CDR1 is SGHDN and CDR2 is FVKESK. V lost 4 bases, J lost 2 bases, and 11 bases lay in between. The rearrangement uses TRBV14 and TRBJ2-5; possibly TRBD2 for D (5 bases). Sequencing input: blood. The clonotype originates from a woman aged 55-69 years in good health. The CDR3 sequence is CASSRDYSQETQYF. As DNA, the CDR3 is TGTGCCAGCAGCCGCGACTACTCACAAGAGACCCAGTACTTC.